Below are 32 T cell receptor beta chains sequenced from a single sample in a study of shared clonotypes between healthy human individuals. Assay: immunoSEQ multiplex PCR; the TCRdb copy retains only in-frame clones and omits some. Among approximately 2.1 million clones listed, 85% to 95% were seen once. Source material: naive CD4+ T cells from PBMCs. The subset denotes: CD45RA+ positively selected. These receptors were taken from a young man in good health. Some clones in this sample may be carry-over from other donors' samples.

J is TRBJ2-3 and V is TRBV5-1, with 13 bases aligning to TRBD2. CDR3 length equals 18 residues. The trim removed 4 bases at V and 4 bases at J, leaving 12 bases unmatched. Per the germline V gene, CDR1 is SGHRS and CDR2 is YFSETQ. The CDR3, as DNA: TGCGCCAGCAGCGCGACCCCAACTACTAGCGGGAGGGCAGATACGCAGTATTTT. This sequence encodes CASSATPTTSGRADTQYF.

The chain uses TRBV2 and TRBJ1-2; 7 nucleotides align to TRBD1. J gave up 1 base and V 4 bases, and 6 bases lay outside the gene matches. Germline CDR1 is SNHLY and CDR2 is FYNNEI. CDR3 length: 15 amino acids. The CDR3: CASSAATGYNYGYTF. The CDR3 DNA sequence: TGTGCCAGCAGTGCCGCGACAGGGTATAACTATGGCTACACCTTC.

The genes are TRBV2 and TRBJ2-1; 7 bases line up with TRBD2. This CDR3 is built from 16 residues. Trimming removed 7 bases from V and 3 bases from J; junction bases left unmatched: 12. Germline V gives CDR1 SNHLY, CDR2 FYNNEI. Here the CDR3 reads CASTAGAGVVYNEQFF. CDR3 bases: TGTGCCAGCACCGCCGGGGCGGGAGTTGTCTACAATGAGCAGTTCTTC. Together with reference TRBV2 and TRBJ2-1, the CDR3 gives the full variable domain: EPEVTQTPSHQVTQMGQEVILRCVPISNHLYFYWYRQILGQKVEFLVSFYNNEISEKSEIFDDQFSVERPDGSNFTLKIRSTKLEDSAMYFCASTAGAGVVYNEQFFGPGTRLTVL.

The genes are TRBV19 and TRBJ1-4; D ambiguous. The germline V and J ends were trimmed by 6 bases and 11 bases, with 22 bases remaining between them. In germline, CDR1 is LNHDA, CDR2 SQIVND (reference sequence). This CDR3 is 15 amino acids long. For the CDR3, the DNA is TGTGCCAGTAGCCCCCGGGAGTGGATGGCCGGGAAACTGTTTTTT. It specifies CASSPREWMAGKLFF.

V gene TRBV5-1 combines with J gene TRBJ2-7; D might be TRBD2 (5 bases). This CDR3 contains 13 residues. Trimming stripped 1 base from V and 5 bases from J, with 10 bases between. The germline CDR1 and CDR2 sequences are SGHRS and YFSETQ. CDR3: CASSLRTSHEQYF. Here the CDR3 DNA reads TGCGCCAGCAGCTTGCGGACTTCCCACGAGCAGTACTTC.

The chain recombines TRBV7-2 with TRBJ2-3; either TRBD1 or TRBD2 may fit D (5 bases each). Germline CDR1 is SGHTA and CDR2 is FQGNSA. The CDR3 is made up of 15 amino acids. V was cut by 5 bases and J by 8 bases, with 20 bases left in between. The CDR3 loop reads CASSAQVSTRGTQYF. CDR3 DNA sequence: TGTGCCAGCAGCGCCCAAGTATCTACTAGGGGTACGCAGTATTTT.

The rearrangement links TRBV7-2 to TRBJ2-7, with D perhaps TRBD2 (6 bases). This CDR3 comprises 14 residues. From germline, CDR1 is SGHTA and CDR2 FQGNSA. The V end lost 5 bases, the J end lost 3 bases, and 14 bases lay between the germline ends. CDR3 nucleotides: TGTGCCAGCAGCCTGGTGGGGGGAAGCTACGAGCAGTACTTC. Residues: CASSLVGGSYEQYF.

This rearrangement joins TRBV5-1 to TRBJ2-2; maybe TRBD2 (5 bases). V lost 0 bases and J lost 3, with 9 bases in between. This CDR3 has 15 amino acids. The germline V gene encodes CDR1 SGHRS and CDR2 YFSETQ. CDR3 DNA: TGCGCCAGCAGCTTGGCTCTAGCAGACACCGGGGAGCTGTTTTTT. As protein: CASSLALADTGELFF.

The gene calls are TRBV5-1 and TRBJ2-5; the D is unclear. CDR1 and CDR2 from the germline V gene are SGHRS and YFSETQ. Trimming pared 4 bases from V and 0 bases from J, leaving 13 bases between. CDR3 length: 15 amino acids. CDR3 in amino acids: CASSHLNTDQETQYF. CDR3 bases: TGCGCCAGCAGCCATTTAAACACGGACCAAGAGACCCAGTACTTC.

In this sample, this clone turned up once. J is TRBJ2-1 and V is TRBV5-1, with D possibly called TRBD1 or TRBD2 (5 bases each). V was trimmed by 3 bases and J by 5 bases, leaving 12 bases between them. Germline CDR1 is SGHRS and CDR2 is YFSETQ. There are 14 residues in the CDR3. For the CDR3, the DNA is TGCGCCAGCAGCTCCGGGGCATCAGACAATGAGCAGTTCTTC. Its protein product is CASSSGASDNEQFF.

The chain links TRBV2 to TRBJ2-7; 7 positions agree with TRBD1. Germline CDR1 reads SNHLY; CDR2 reads FYNNEI. The CDR3 totals 13 residues. Germline trimming cut 6 bases from V and 2 bases from J; bases unmatched to any gene: 4. DNA of the CDR3: TGTGCCAGCAGCGGGACAGCGACCTACGAGCAGTACTTC. It translates to CASSGTATYEQYF.

This chain joins TRBV2 and TRBJ2-1; TRBD2 might be the D (6 bases). This CDR3 has 17 residues. The ends were cut back, 4 bases at V and 0 bases at J, with 16 bases in the middle. Germline V gene lookup returns CDR1 SNHLY and CDR2 FYNNEI. The CDR3 sequence is CASSAIHRERSYNEQFF. CDR3 coding DNA: TGTGCCAGCAGTGCAATCCACCGGGAGCGCTCCTACAATGAGCAGTTCTTC.

In this sample, this clone turned up once. This chain uses TRBV29-1 with TRBJ2-5, with D possibly matching TRBD2 (5 bases). The CDR3 loop spans 12 amino acids. Germline V gene data show CDR1 as SQVTM and CDR2 as ANQGSEA. V dropped 8 bases and J dropped 2 bases, with 12 bases sitting between them. The CDR3 nucleotides read TGCAGCCCACGGGGTCCACAAGAGACCCAGTACTTC. Its protein is CSPRGPQETQYF.

This clone was seen just once. The chain has TRBV6-5 and TRBJ2-7, with 8 bases matching TRBD1. The CDR3 has 15 residues. Trimming removed 6 bases from V and 5 bases from J; junction bases left unmatched: 12. The germline gives CDR1 MNHEY, CDR2 SVGAGI. The chain's CDR3 is CASRRSRTGSHEQYF. In nucleotides, the CDR3 is TGTGCCAGCAGGAGGTCAAGGACAGGGTCGCACGAGCAGTACTTC.

V gene TRBV28 combines with J gene TRBJ1-6; 8 bases are shared with TRBD1. V dropped 6 bases and J dropped 9; count of bases not matched to a gene: 13. Germline assignment: CDR1 MDHEN and CDR2 SYDVKM. This CDR3 is 16 amino acids long. CDR3 bases: TGTGCCAGCAGATCGAAATCAGGGGGCCTCTTTTCACCCCTCCACTTT. Translating gives CASRSKSGGLFSPLHF.

This clone was counted once. The chain links TRBV18 to TRBJ2-5; 11 bases match TRBD2. The CDR3 has 19 residues. Germline-derived CDR1 and CDR2 are KGHSH and LQKENI. The V and J ends lost 2 bases and 2 bases, in that order; junction bases with no gene match: 13. The CDR3 here is CASSPGTSGSREQQETQYF. CDR3 DNA: TGTGCCAGCTCACCAGGTACTAGCGGGAGCAGGGAACAACAAGAGACCCAGTACTTC. Using reference TRBV18 and TRBJ2-5 for the parts outside the CDR3, the full variable domain is NAGVMQNPRHLVRRRGQEARLRCSPMKGHSHVYWYRQLPEEGLKFMVYLQKENIIDESGMPKERFSAEFPKEGPSILRIQQVVRGDSAAYFCASSPGTSGSREQQETQYFGPGTRLLVL.

The chain is built from TRBV18 and TRBJ2-1, with 11 bases fitting TRBD2. CDR1 KGHSH and CDR2 LQKENI come from the germline V gene. V was pared by 2 bases and J by 7 bases, with 10 bases of the junction left unmatched. The CDR3 contains 17 residues. The CDR3 spells CASSPMYLAGGGNEQFF. The CDR3 nucleotides are TGTGCCAGCTCACCAATGTATCTAGCGGGAGGAGGAAATGAGCAGTTCTTC.

A word on this clone: Other nucleotide sequences from this sample produce the same CDR3. The V call is TRBV19, the J call TRBJ2-7; tentative D call: TRBD1 (5 bases). Trimming stripped 3 bases from V and 6 bases from J, with 9 bases between. Germline V CDR1 and CDR2: LNHDA, SQIVND (reference sequence). This CDR3 comprises 12 residues. The CDR3, as DNA: TGTGCCAGTAGTATCATTCAGGGCGAGCAGTACTTC. Encoded protein: CASSIIQGEQYF.

In regard to this clone: This sample also contains other DNA sequences that code for the same CDR3. The rearrangement joins TRBV6-5 to TRBJ2-3; possible D gene TRBD1, 5 bases. V dropped 8 bases and J dropped 0 bases, with 6 bases sitting between them. CDR1 and CDR2 (germline): MNHEY, SVGAGI. The CDR3 loop spans 12 amino acids. CDR3 residues: CASGASTDTQYF. The DNA of the CDR3 is TGTGCCAGCGGGGCTAGCACAGATACGCAGTATTTT.

The rearrangement links TRBV15 to TRBJ1-4; unclear D gene. V shed 2 bases and J shed 7 bases, with 14 bases lying between them. This CDR3 has 15 residues. Germline V gene lookup returns CDR1 LNHNV and CDR2 YYDKDF (reference sequence). CDR3 sequence reads: CATSRQDGRFEKLFF. In nucleotides, the CDR3 is TGTGCCACCAGCAGACAAGACGGACGGTTTGAAAAACTGTTTTTT.

As concerns this clone: Other DNA sequences within the sample encode an identical CDR3. The chain has TRBV11-2 and TRBJ2-7; 11 bases match TRBD1. Germline assignment: CDR1 SGHAT and CDR2 FQNNGV. This CDR3 has 15 amino acids. With 1 base clipped from V and 4 bases from J, the junction kept 3 bases outside the gene matches. In DNA, the CDR3 is TGTGCCAGCAGCTTAGGGGGGACAGGGGGATACGAGCAGTACTTC. It is translated as CASSLGGTGGYEQYF.

This sequence joins TRBV5-1 and TRBJ2-7; TRBD2 matches at 7 bases. V lost 7 bases and J lost 3; bases outside the gene matches: 7. Germline V gene sequence: CDR1 SGHRS, CDR2 YFSETQ. The CDR3 spans 13 residues. CDR3 region: CASGRRENYEQYF. The CDR3 nucleotides are TGCGCCAGCGGAAGGCGGGAGAACTACGAGCAGTACTTC.

J is TRBJ2-5 and V is TRBV25-1; D is uncertain. This CDR3 is built from 13 residues. Per the germline V gene, CDR1 is MGHDK and CDR2 is SYGVNS. V was pared by 2 bases and J by 4 bases, with 8 bases between. Written as DNA, the CDR3 is TGTGCCAGCAGTGAAGTCCAGAGAGAGACCCAGTACTTC. Translated: CASSEVQRETQYF.

This clone was recorded a few times. This chain uses TRBV4-1 with TRBJ1-5; no definite D call. The germline CDR1 and CDR2 sequences are MGHRA and YSYEKL. This CDR3 has 13 residues. Trimming shortened V by 1 base and J by 9 bases, and 10 bases separated the two germline ends. CDR3 DNA sequence: TGCGCCAGCAGCCAAGTCCAGTTAGGGCCCCAGCATTTT. Translated: CASSQVQLGPQHF.

The chain links TRBV6-1 to TRBJ2-1, with 7 positions matching TRBD2. The V segment lost 6 bases and the J segment 0 bases; nucleotides outside the gene matches: 5. The CDR3 is 15 residues long. Germline V gives CDR1 MNHNS, CDR2 SASEGT. In nucleotides, the CDR3 is TGTGCCAGCAGAATGAGCGGGACCTCCTACAATGAGCAGTTCTTC. Amino acids: CASRMSGTSYNEQFF.

CDR3 nucleotides: TGTGCCATCAGTGAGAAAGGGCTCCAATTGAACACCGGGGAGCTGTTTTTT. This encodes CAISEKGLQLNTGELFF. The rearrangement links TRBV10-3 to TRBJ2-2, with no clear D. The CDR3 is made up of 17 amino acids. Germline V gives CDR1 ENHRY, CDR2 SYGVKD. V lost 2 bases and J 1 base, leaving 14 bases between the germline ends.

This chain's CDR3 is CASSGATGTGYEQYF. The CDR3 coding sequence is TGTGCCAGCAGTGGGGCCACCGGGACAGGCTACGAGCAGTACTTC. The chain carries TRBV6-1 and TRBJ2-7, with 8 bases fitting TRBD1. Losses at the gene ends were 4 bases for V and 3 bases for J; bases not matched to a gene: 8. The CDR3 is 15 amino acids. CDR1 and CDR2 from the germline V gene are MNHNS and SASEGT.

The rearrangement uses TRBV19 and TRBJ1-3; D call uncertain. The germline V gene has CDR1 LNHDA and CDR2 SQIVND (reference sequence). V was shortened by 7 bases and J by 0 bases, with 13 bases between the two germline ends. The length of the CDR3 is 15 residues. The CDR3 sequence is CASTRQAFSGNTIYF. DNA for the CDR3: TGTGCCAGTACCCGGCAAGCCTTCTCTGGAAACACCATATATTTT.

The CDR3 sequence: CASSLIRKLWYF. As DNA, the CDR3 is TGTGCCAGCAGCCTCATTCGGAAGTTATGGTACTTC. The chain is built from TRBV7-2 and TRBJ2-5; no firm D call. The V end lost 5 bases, the J end lost 13 bases, and 17 bases lay between the germline ends. The CDR3 totals 12 residues. The germline V gene has CDR1 SGHTA and CDR2 FQGNSA.

The table lists this clone with a count of one. The chain combines TRBV7-2 with TRBJ1-1, with D possibly being TRBD1 (6 bases). The germline V gene encodes CDR1 SGHTA and CDR2 FQGNSA. The CDR3 consists of 15 residues. Trimming stripped 2 bases from V and 6 bases from J, with 16 bases between. The CDR3 DNA follows: TGTGCCAGCAGCTTAACAGGGTCGGGTCCTTCTGAAGCTTTCTTT. The encoded protein is CASSLTGSGPSEAFF.

The chain is built from TRBV18 and TRBJ2-7; TRBD1 matches at 9 bases. The germline gives CDR1 KGHSH, CDR2 LQKENI. The CDR3 spans 14 residues. V lost 2 bases to trimming and J lost 5 bases; unmatched junction nucleotides: 4. For the CDR3, the DNA is TGTGCCAGCTCACCAAGGACAGGGGAGGACGAGCAGTACTTC. It yields the protein CASSPRTGEDEQYF.

The chain uses TRBV7-2 and TRBJ2-7; D is undetermined. V lost 6 bases, J lost 7 bases, and 10 bases lay in between. There are 11 residues in the CDR3. Per germline, CDR1 SGHTA and CDR2 FQGNSA. For the CDR3, the DNA is TGTGCCAGCAGTTCGTCTTGGGAGCAGTACTTC. Amino acid sequence: CASSSSWEQYF.